The T cell receptor (beta chain) described here comes from a study of early T cells in non-severe SARS-CoV-2 infection. The overall study: From unsorted whole blood, bulk RNA was sequenced, and the chains remained unpaired. Study results and limitations: Lookups in VDJdb leaned toward anti-spike CD8 responses and missed private and CD4 specificities.

Trimming cost V 1 base and J 3 bases, with 13 bases left between them. The germline CDR1 and CDR2 sequences are SEHNR and FQNEAQ (reference sequence). This CDR3 region has 15 residues. As regards this clonotype: Its antigen is not known.

Separate cDNA molecules each had unique molecular identifiers attached to them. TCRdb reprocessed the 5' RACE reads via MiXCR and lists one record per CDR3 protein. The data contain tens of thousands of distinct CDR3 sequences, around 15% of them seen just once; the ten biggest clones take up around 3.3%. The receptor's source is an adult who was a healthcare worker with PCR-confirmed SARS-CoV-2 infection or an uninfected control (not recorded which). The sample comprised whole blood. The rearrangement uses TRBV7-9 and TRBJ2-7; D could derive from TRBD1 or TRBD2 (5 bases each). The CDR3 spells CASSLGDGSLYEQYF. In DNA, the CDR3 is TGTGCCAGCAGCTTAGGGGACGGAAGCCTCTACGAGCAGTACTTC. Based on the CDR3 plus reference TRBV7-9 and TRBJ2-7, the full variable domain is DTGVSQNPRHKITKRGQNVTFRCDPISEHNRLYWYRQTLGQGPEFLTYFQNEAQLEKSRLLSDRFSAERPKGSFSTLEIQRTEQGDSAMYLCASSLGDGSLYEQYFGPGTRLTVT.